A selection of T cell receptor beta chains follows, all from one sample in a study of siplizumab effects on memory and regulatory T cells. The protocol was immunoSEQ multiplex PCR, while the TCRdb copy is restricted to in-frame clones and leaves out a portion. Seen here are some 97,000 clones, about 91% observed once, and the top ten hold 0.55% to 0.85%. The specimen sequenced was Tregs sorted from blood. The receptors were gathered from a human donor in good health. CDR3s include the opening cysteine and the closing phenylalanine or tryptophan. Each record gives: J gene, V gene, clone size, D gene, CDR3 DNA, CDR3 protein. The D gene is left open where the match is weak. Size tells how often a clone was seen (once, few, many) or the class of an expanded clone, and some rows leave it out.

>TRBJ2-3|TRBV18|-|TRBD2
TGTGCCAGCTCCCGCTCTGCGGGAGGGGCAGATACGCAGTATTTT
CASSRSAGGADTQYF
>TRBJ2-5|TRBV11-3|-|-
TGTGCCAGCAGCGTGGGAGACGGGACCCAGTACTTC
CASSVGDGTQYF
>TRBJ2-7|TRBV5-1|once|TRBD1
TGCGCCAGCAGCTTCGGGGACAGGGGCTACGAGCAGTACTTC
CASSFGDRGYEQYF
>TRBJ2-5|TRBV30|-|-
TGTGCCTGGAGGTCCAGAGGAGAGACCCAGTACTTC
CAWRSRGETQYF
>TRBJ2-7|TRBV14|-|-
TGTGCCAGCAGCCAAGGTTTAACCCCTCCTTACGAGCAGTACTTC
CASSQGLTPPYEQYF
>TRBJ2-3|TRBV5-1|-|-
TGCGCCAGCAGCTTAGGCAGGATCACAGATACGCAGTATTTT
CASSLGRITDTQYF
>TRBJ2-4|TRBV5-4|once|-
TGTGCCAGCAGCTCAGGGGGGGGACTAGCCAAAAACATTCAGTACTTC
CASSSGGGLAKNIQYF
>TRBJ2-7|TRBV29-1|-|-
TGCAGCGTTGTCGGGCAGATTGGTGGCTACGAGCAGTACTTC
CSVVGQIGGYEQYF
>TRBJ2-1|TRBV20-1|-|-
TGCAGTGCCCCGTCGGGATCAGAGCAGTTCTTC
CSAPSGSEQFF
>TRBJ1-4|TRBV7-6|-|TRBD1
TGTGCCAGCAGCTCCCAGGGGGCGCGAAATGAAAAACTGTTTTTT
CASSSQGARNEKLFF
>TRBJ2-3|TRBV5-6|-|-
TGTGCCAGCAGCTTATTATCGGACGGCACAGATACGCAGTATTTT
CASSLLSDGTDTQYF
>TRBJ1-1|TRBV15|-|-
TGTGCCACCAGCAGAGAAGGAAAGGGCCCGGGTTTGGTTTTCTTT
CATSREGKGPGLVFF
>TRBJ2-7|TRBV6-1|-|TRBD1
TGTGCCAGCAGTGGCCGACAGGGGACCTACGAGCAGTACTTC
CASSGRQGTYEQYF
>TRBJ2-1|TRBV7-3|few|-
TGTGCCAGCAGCTTATTTGGGGGTTCCTACAATGAGCAGTTCTTC
CASSLFGGSYNEQFF